This T cell receptor beta chain derives from a study of beta chain features in type 1 diabetes. On the study more broadly: Across every sample, around 98 million sorted cells were examined in total.

Expressed TCRB transcripts were sequenced because the entire RNA isolate underwent reverse transcription. Clones were read by immunoSEQ multiplex PCR, and TCRdb kept only the in-frame ones, dropping some. Counted here are hundreds of thousands of clones, over 12% occurring once; the ten biggest clones make up 0.03% to 0.045%. As for this clone: Its antigen is currently unknown.

Once sorted, every population was more than 95% pure. General observations from the study: Over-representation of high TCR-expressing cells was a possible consequence of cDNA sequencing. All four CD4+ subsets of Type 1 diabetes patients contained TCRB CDR3s that were moderately but significantly shorter. It was not settled here whether HLA type affects TCRB rearrangement.

The sample was naive CD4+ T cells from blood. This clonotype was sampled from a man aged 18 to 29 with type 1 diabetes.

Here the CDR3 reads CSVVIRLNTEAFF. CDR3 DNA sequence: TGCAGCGTTGTAATCAGGTTGAACACTGAAGCTTTCTTT. V and J are TRBV29-1 and TRBJ1-1; D remains ambiguous. This CDR3 comprises 13 residues. The V gene's germline CDR1 is SQVTM and CDR2 ANQGSEA. The V gene lost 4 bases and the J gene lost 0 bases, with 9 bases spanning the gap.